These 28 T cell receptor beta chains were sequenced from one sample in a study of CD8 T cells in ankylosing spondylitis. TCRdb re-analysed the 5' RACE reads in MiXCR, keeping a single row per CDR3 protein. The profile shows over 100,000 distinct CDR3 sequences, around 7% of them singletons. The sequenced material came from blood, either unsorted or a sorted T cell fraction (not recorded which). The receptors stem from a male donor with ankylosing spondylitis or in good health (not recorded which).

V gene TRBV18 combines with J gene TRBJ2-7; 7 nucleotides match TRBD2. V shed 3 bases and J 0 bases; nucleotides not matched to a gene: 11. Germline-derived CDR1 and CDR2 are KGHSH and LQKENI. The length of the CDR3 is 17 residues. The CDR3 sequence is CASSPQSGGTYSYEQYF. CDR3 nucleotides: TGTGCCAGCTCACCCCAATCCGGGGGGACCTACTCCTACGAGCAGTACTTC.

As to this clonotype: With a much larger clone just one base away, this may be a read error. The chain employs TRBV29-1 and TRBJ2-1, with a tentative D call TRBD1 (6 bases). This CDR3 is built from 12 residues. Germline CDR1 is SQVTM and CDR2 is ANQGSEA. Trimming left V 8 bases short and J 3 bases short, with 11 bases between. The CDR3 bases are TGCAGCTTTCAGGGGATCTACAATGAGCAGTTCTTC. Protein sequence: CSFQGIYNEQFF.

Ten or more counts support this clonotype. The chain recombines TRBV12-3 or TRBV12-4 with TRBJ2-3; 7 bases align to TRBD2. The CDR3 loop spans 16 amino acids. The J segment lost 2 bases and the V segment lost 2 bases, leaving 7 bases of the junction unmatched. CDR3 bases: TGTGCCAGCAGTTTACTTAGCGGGCCGTCCACAGATACGCAGTATTTT. As protein: CASSLLSGPSTDTQYF.

This clonotype occurred many times. The J gene is TRBJ1-1, the V gene TRBV20-1; D uncertain. This CDR3 has 14 residues. Per germline, CDR1 DFQATT and CDR2 SNEGSKA (reference sequence). Between the trimmed V and J ends, which lost 2 bases and 1 base, there was a span of 11 bases. CDR3 sequence reads: CSARLRHRNTEAFF. In DNA, the CDR3 is TGCAGTGCTAGACTCCGCCACCGGAACACTGAAGCTTTCTTT.

This clonotype appeared many times. The chain employs TRBV5-1 and TRBJ2-7; D is perhaps TRBD2 (6 bases). The V end lost 4 bases, the J end lost 0 bases, and 17 bases lay between the germline ends. This CDR3 region has 16 residues. Germline V gives CDR1 SGHRS, CDR2 YFSETQ. The chain's CDR3 is CASSPYRGTDSYEQYF. CDR3 DNA sequence: TGCGCCAGCAGCCCCTACCGGGGGACCGACTCCTACGAGCAGTACTTC.

The table lists this clonotype with many counts. CDR3 sequence (DNA): TGTGCCAGCAGTCCGGGACCGGGAAGGAGGTCCTATAATTCACCCCTCCACTTT. Translated: CASSPGPGRRSYNSPLHF. The chain uses TRBV12-3 or TRBV12-4 and TRBJ1-6; TRBD1 might be the D (5 bases). This CDR3 contains 18 residues. Trimming left V 5 bases short and J 1 base short, with 18 bases between.

This clonotype was counted at least ten times. The genes are TRBV5-1 and TRBJ2-1, with 11 bases that match TRBD2. The CDR3 is made up of 18 amino acids. V lost 0 bases, J lost 2 bases, and 7 bases stayed unmatched. Germline V lookup: CDR1 SGHRS, CDR2 YFSETQ. CDR3 coding DNA: TGCGCCAGCAGCTTGGAGCGGACTAGCGGGTTTACCTACAATGAGCAGTTCTTC. Translation gives CASSLERTSGFTYNEQFF. Drawing the rest from reference TRBV5-1 and TRBJ2-1, the complete variable domain is KAGVTQTPRYLIKTRGQQVTLSCSPISGHRSVSWYQQTPGQGLQFLFEYFSETQRNKGNFPGRFSGRQFSNSRSEMNVSTLELGDSALYLCASSLERTSGFTYNEQFFGPGTRLTVL.

This clonotype was observed at least ten times. The chain carries TRBV11-2 and TRBJ2-1; no definite D call. CDR1 and CDR2 from the germline V gene are SGHAT and FQNNGV. This CDR3 comprises 15 residues. V lost 8 bases, J lost 0 bases, and 14 bases lay in between. Here the CDR3 reads CASGKGSSSYNEQFF. DNA for the CDR3: TGTGCCAGCGGGAAAGGTAGTTCCTCCTACAATGAGCAGTTCTTC.

This clonotype was seen repeatedly, ten times or more. V and J are TRBV5-1 and TRBJ2-1, with TRBD1 identical over 10 bases. V lost 4 bases and J lost 7; bases outside the gene matches: 8. Per the germline V gene, CDR1 is SGHRS and CDR2 is YFSETQ. This CDR3 contains 15 residues. CDR3 nucleotide sequence: TGCGCCAGCAGCACGGGACAGGGGTTTGGTAATGAGCAGTTCTTC. This sequence encodes CASSTGQGFGNEQFF.

This clonotype was seen repeatedly, ten times or more. The rearrangement links TRBV7-3 to TRBJ1-2; no clear D gene. Germline CDR1 is SGHTA and CDR2 is FQGTGA. The CDR3 length is 13 residues. V lost 5 bases and J lost 8, with 15 bases in between. CDR3 residues: CASSPNQHRGYTF. As DNA, the CDR3 is TGTGCCAGCAGCCCGAACCAACATCGGGGCTACACCTTC. The full variable domain, its missing parts supplied by reference TRBV7-3 and TRBJ1-2, is GAGVSQTPSNKVTEKGKYVELRCDPISGHTALYWYRQSLGQGPEFLIYFQGTGAADDSGLPNDRFFAVRPEGSVSTLKIQRTERGDSAVYLCASSPNQHRGYTFGSGTRLTVV.

This clonotype was seen many times. The chain's CDR3 is CASSLGTSGLTDTQYF. CDR3 sequence (DNA): TGTGCCAGCAGTTTAGGGACTAGCGGCCTCACAGATACGCAGTATTTT. V and J are TRBV12-3 or TRBV12-4 and TRBJ2-3, with TRBD2 matching 10 bases. CDR3 length: 16 residues. After removal of 1 base from V and 2 bases from J, the junction contained 3 bases not matched to a gene.

This clonotype was seen repeatedly, ten times or more. The V and J genes are TRBV7-2 and TRBJ2-1; 10 nucleotides match TRBD2. The V and J ends lost 6 bases and 6 bases, in that order; junction bases with no gene match: 11. The germline V gene has CDR1 SGHTA and CDR2 FQGNSA. The CDR3 extends over 16 amino acids. The CDR3 region is CASRERASGSINEQFF. In nucleotides, the CDR3 is TGTGCCAGCAGGGAAAGGGCTAGCGGGAGCATCAATGAGCAGTTCTTC.

This clonotype was observed many times. The genes are TRBV20-1 and TRBJ1-1; a weak D match, TRBD1 (5 bases). This CDR3 spans 16 amino acids. The germline CDR1 and CDR2 sequences are DFQATT and SNEGSKA (reference sequence). V was clipped by 3 bases and J by 0 bases, with 17 bases between them. CDR3: CSARPLAGQLNTEAFF. The CDR3 DNA reads as TGCAGTGCTAGGCCCCTCGCAGGGCAATTGAACACTGAAGCTTTCTTT.

This clonotype turned up a few times. The CDR3 protein is CASSPDTRPLSSYEQYF. The CDR3 DNA follows: TGTGCCAGCAGCCCGGACACTAGACCTTTGAGCTCCTACGAGCAGTACTTC. V gene TRBV7-9 combines with J gene TRBJ2-7, with D perhaps TRBD1 or TRBD2 (5 bases each). The CDR3 has 17 amino acids. The germline CDR1 and CDR2 sequences are SEHNR and FQNEAQ (reference sequence). V lost 5 bases and J 0 bases, leaving 20 bases between the germline ends.

At least ten counts were recorded for this clonotype. V and J are TRBV3-1 and TRBJ2-5, with 13 bases aligning to TRBD2. The CDR3 totals 15 residues. Trimming removed 0 bases from V and 8 bases from J; junction bases left unmatched: 3. Germline lookup yields CDR1 LGHDT and CDR2 YNNKEL (reference sequence). The CDR3 region is CASSQERLAGGTQYF. CDR3 nucleotide sequence: TGTGCCAGCAGCCAAGAGAGACTAGCGGGAGGAACCCAGTACTTC.

Ten or more counts support this clonotype. The V and J genes are TRBV5-1 and TRBJ2-1, with a possible D match to TRBD2 (6 bases). This CDR3 comprises 16 residues. Germline CDR1 SGHRS, CDR2 YFSETQ. Trimming shortened V by 4 bases and J by 0 bases, and 14 bases separated the two germline ends. The CDR3 is CASSPLAGSSYNEQFF. The CDR3 region has the DNA TGCGCCAGCAGCCCTTTAGCCGGGAGCTCCTACAATGAGCAGTTCTTC.

This clonotype was picked up many times. The rearrangement joins TRBV20-1 to TRBJ1-2; 8 nucleotides align to TRBD1. Unmatched junction bases numbered 9, after V lost 3 bases and J lost 0 bases. This CDR3 spans 16 amino acids. CDR1 and CDR2 from the germline V gene are DFQATT and SNEGSKA (reference sequence). The chain's CDR3 is CSASPGGVMSNYGYTF. In DNA form, the CDR3 reads TGCAGTGCTAGCCCAGGGGGCGTGATGTCTAACTATGGCTACACCTTC.

About this clonotype: The junction differs from germline at one of its ends, possibly a read error. V usage is TRBV5-6 and J usage is TRBJ2-2, with 9 bases identical to TRBD1. The V gene's germline CDR1 is SGHDT and CDR2 YYEEEE. The CDR3 length is 14 residues. CDR3 in amino acids: CASSLTGGFTGELF. CDR3 coding DNA: TGTGCCAGCAGCTTGACAGGGGGCTTCACCGGGGAGCTGTTT.

Ten or more counts support this clonotype. J is TRBJ1-1 and V is TRBV3-1; possible D gene TRBD1, 5 bases. The CDR3 has 18 amino acids. Germline CDR1 is LGHDT and CDR2 is YNNKEL (reference sequence). V lost 0 bases and J 4 bases, leaving 21 bases between the germline ends. CDR3 in DNA: TGTGCCAGCAGCCAAGAAGGGGTTATGGAGGGCCCGCTCACTGAAGCTTTCTTT. As protein: CASSQEGVMEGPLTEAFF.

This clonotype was seen many times. This rearrangement joins TRBV5-5 to TRBJ1-2; TRBD1 matches 7 bases. Germline V gives CDR1 SGHKS, CDR2 YYEKEE (reference sequence). CDR3 length equals 15 residues. The trim removed 0 bases at V and 0 bases at J, leaving 2 bases unmatched. The CDR3 sequence is CASSLAQGTNYGYTF. The CDR3 DNA reads TGTGCCAGCAGCTTGGCACAGGGGACTAACTATGGCTACACCTTC.

The J gene is TRBJ2-1, the V gene TRBV28; 8 nucleotides line up with TRBD2. The CDR3 spans 15 residues. Trimming at V came to 6 bases and at J to 8 bases, leaving 12 bases not matched to a gene. Germline assignment: CDR1 MDHEN and CDR2 SYDVKM. The CDR3 DNA is TGTGCCAGCAGCCCGGCGAGCGGGAGTCCCGATGAGCAGTTCTTC. As protein: CASSPASGSPDEQFF. The full variable domain, with the rest looked up from reference TRBV28 and TRBJ2-1, is DVKVTQSSRYLVKRTGEKVFLECVQDMDHENMFWYRQDPGLGLRLIYFSYDVKMKEKGDIPEGYSVSREKKERFSLILESASTNQTSMYLCASSPASGSPDEQFFGPGTRLTVL.

In its sample, this clonotype was seen many times. J is TRBJ2-7 and V is TRBV4-1; possibly TRBD1 for D (5 bases). V gave up 1 base and J gave up 3 bases, with 7 bases separating them. The CDR3 loop spans 13 amino acids. CDR1 and CDR2 (germline): MGHRA, YSYEKL. CDR3 coding DNA: TGCGCCAGCAGCCAAGGGACAATCTACGAGCAGTACTTC. The encoded protein is CASSQGTIYEQYF.

This chain links TRBV12-3 or TRBV12-4 with TRBJ1-2, with 8 positions matching TRBD1. V lost 6 bases to trimming and J lost 8 bases; unmatched junction nucleotides: 14. The CDR3 contains 15 residues. CDR3 region: CASSPRTGRWGGYTF. The CDR3 coding sequence is TGTGCCAGCAGCCCCCGGACAGGGCGGTGGGGGGGCTACACCTTC.

This clonotype has at least ten counts. The chain has TRBV20-1 and TRBJ1-1; a weak D match, TRBD1 (5 bases). Trimming took 6 bases from V and 5 from J, leaving 13 bases between them. Germline V gene data show CDR1 as DFQATT and CDR2 as SNEGSKA (reference sequence). The CDR3 spans 12 residues. In nucleotides, the CDR3 is TGCAGTGCCAAGGGGATTGGAACTGAAGCTTTCTTT. Translating it yields CSAKGIGTEAFF.

This clonotype turned up a few times. The gene calls are TRBV5-1 and TRBJ2-1, with 7 bases that match TRBD2. Germline V gene lookup returns CDR1 SGHRS and CDR2 YFSETQ. Losses at the gene ends were 4 bases for V and 8 bases for J; bases not matched to a gene: 12. The CDR3 is 15 residues long. CDR3 sequence (DNA): TGCGCCAGCAGCACCGCTAGCGGAGGGTGGGATGAGCAGTTCTTC. It codes for CASSTASGGWDEQFF.

This clonotype was seen repeatedly, ten times or more. The gene calls are TRBV5-1 and TRBJ2-1, with TRBD2 as a possible D gene (5 bases). This CDR3 comprises 16 residues. Trimming shortened V by 0 bases and J by 9 bases, and 19 bases separated the two germline ends. Germline V gene sequence: CDR1 SGHRS, CDR2 YFSETQ. The DNA for the CDR3 is TGCGCCAGCAGCTTGGTTCTAGCTCCCAGCCTCCGTGAGCAGTTCTTC. It codes for CASSLVLAPSLREQFF.

This clonotype has at least ten counts. The chain's CDR3 is CSARDQGTGIEQYF. DNA for the CDR3: TGCAGTGCTAGAGACCAGGGGACAGGGATCGAGCAGTACTTC. The chain is built from TRBV20-1 and TRBJ2-7, with 9 bases fitting TRBD1. This CDR3 region has 14 residues. Germline CDR1 and CDR2: DFQATT and SNEGSKA (reference sequence). V trimming: 0 bases; J trimming: 6 bases; junction bases outside the gene matches: 6.

This clonotype was counted only a few times. The rearrangement uses TRBV5-1 and TRBJ1-2; D remains ambiguous. Germline CDR1 is SGHRS and CDR2 is YFSETQ. V lost 2 bases to trimming and J lost 3 bases, with 8 bases between them. This CDR3 comprises 13 residues. This CDR3 reads CASSLTDDYGYTF. The CDR3 DNA is TGCGCCAGCAGCTTAACAGATGACTATGGCTACACCTTC.